This T cell receptor beta chain was documented in a study of blood T cell repertoires in COVID-19. Across the study: The origin of the acute and convalescent COVID-19 samples was the United States, Italy and Spain. T cells, B-cell-depleted T cells, or PBMCs supplied cDNA or gDNA.

How the authors handled the data: Reference gene primer amplification in the assay estimated nucleated cell counts. The assay was immunoSEQ multiplex PCR, and TCRdb's table has in-frame clones only and misses some. That table gives V, J and clone size, and the DNA gave D and trimming. The profile covers about 48,000 clones, with about nine tenths appearing a single time and just over 5% taken by the ten largest. CDR1 and CDR2 (germline): SNHLY, FYNNEI. The CDR3 is made up of 17 amino acids. Trimming cost V 6 bases and J 4 bases; bases outside gene matches: 13. The receptor's source is a man between 65 and 79 years old with acute or convalescent COVID-19. The rearrangement uses TRBV2 and TRBJ1-2, with 11 bases fitting TRBD1. The sequenced material came from peripheral blood. CDR3 bases: TGTGCCAGCAGGGCCCCCGGACAGGGGGCGAGTCGCTATGGCTACACCTTC. Its protein product is CASRAPGQGASRYGYTF.